There are many counts of the clone carrying this T cell receptor beta chain. Time point described: longitudinal time-point 3. Individuals who volunteered at a blood bank located in Maryland, USA, made up the group of healthy controls. From the 5' RACE reads, TCRdb called clonotypes with MiXCR, one entry per CDR3 protein. The top ten clones hold 1.9% of a sample with approximately 50,000 distinct CDR3 sequences, roughly 8.8% of them seen once. This entry belongs to a study of neurological immune-mediated disorders. V shed 2 bases and J shed 1 base, with 12 bases lying between them. This CDR3 has 15 residues. The germline V gene has CDR1 MGHDK and CDR2 SYGVNS.

The source of this sequence is a woman between 40 and 50 years old in good health. What was sequenced was PBMCs. The rearrangement links TRBV25-1 to TRBJ2-7; D gene ambiguous. The chain's CDR3 is CASSEAGGPSYEQYF. In DNA, the CDR3 is TGTGCCAGCAGTGAAGCAGGCGGACCATCCTACGAGCAGTACTTC.